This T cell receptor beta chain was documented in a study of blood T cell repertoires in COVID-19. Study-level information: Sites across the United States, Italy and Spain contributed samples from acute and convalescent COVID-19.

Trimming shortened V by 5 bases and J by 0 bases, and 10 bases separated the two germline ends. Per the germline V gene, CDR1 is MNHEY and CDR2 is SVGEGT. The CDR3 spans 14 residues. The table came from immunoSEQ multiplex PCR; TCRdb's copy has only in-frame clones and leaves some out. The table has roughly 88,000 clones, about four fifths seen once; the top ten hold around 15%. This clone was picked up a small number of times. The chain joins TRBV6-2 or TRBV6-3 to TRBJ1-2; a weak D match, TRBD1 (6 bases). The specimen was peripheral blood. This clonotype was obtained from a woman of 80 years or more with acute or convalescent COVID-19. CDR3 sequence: CASSQGTTNYGYTF. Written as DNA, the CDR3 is TGTGCCAGCAGTCAAGGGACAACTAACTATGGCTACACCTTC.